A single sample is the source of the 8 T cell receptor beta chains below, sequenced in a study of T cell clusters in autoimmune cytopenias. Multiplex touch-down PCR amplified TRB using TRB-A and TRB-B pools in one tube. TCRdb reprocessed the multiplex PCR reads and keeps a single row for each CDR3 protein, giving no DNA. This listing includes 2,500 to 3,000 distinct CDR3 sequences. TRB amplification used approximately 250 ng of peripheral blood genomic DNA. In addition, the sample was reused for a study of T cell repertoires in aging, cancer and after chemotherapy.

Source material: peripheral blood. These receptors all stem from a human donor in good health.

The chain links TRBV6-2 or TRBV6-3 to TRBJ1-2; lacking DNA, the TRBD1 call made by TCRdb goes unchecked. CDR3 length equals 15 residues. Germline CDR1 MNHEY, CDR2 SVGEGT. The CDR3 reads CASRSPGTRGLGYTF.

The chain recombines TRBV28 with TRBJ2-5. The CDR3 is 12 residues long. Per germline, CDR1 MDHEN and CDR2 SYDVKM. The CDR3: CASSLVRETQYF.

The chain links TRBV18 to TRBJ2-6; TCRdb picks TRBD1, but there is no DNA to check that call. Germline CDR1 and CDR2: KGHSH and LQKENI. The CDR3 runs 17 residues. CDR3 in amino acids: CASSPGTGFTGANVLTF.

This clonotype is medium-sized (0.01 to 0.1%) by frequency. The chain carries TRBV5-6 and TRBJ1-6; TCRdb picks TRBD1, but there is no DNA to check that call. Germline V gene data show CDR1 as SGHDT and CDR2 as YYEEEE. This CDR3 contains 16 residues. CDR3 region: CASSLARGGGNSPLHF.

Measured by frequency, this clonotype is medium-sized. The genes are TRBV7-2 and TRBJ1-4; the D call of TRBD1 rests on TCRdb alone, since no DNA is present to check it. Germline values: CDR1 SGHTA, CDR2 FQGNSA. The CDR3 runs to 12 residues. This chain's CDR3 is CASSLDRGKLFF.

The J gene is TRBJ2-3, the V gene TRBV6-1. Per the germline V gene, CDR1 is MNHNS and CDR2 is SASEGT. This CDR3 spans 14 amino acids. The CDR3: CASSRVGTTDTQYF.

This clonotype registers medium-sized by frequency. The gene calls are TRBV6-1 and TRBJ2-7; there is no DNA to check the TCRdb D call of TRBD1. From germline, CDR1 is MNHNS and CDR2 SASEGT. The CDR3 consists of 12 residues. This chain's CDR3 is CASSEGGGEQYF.

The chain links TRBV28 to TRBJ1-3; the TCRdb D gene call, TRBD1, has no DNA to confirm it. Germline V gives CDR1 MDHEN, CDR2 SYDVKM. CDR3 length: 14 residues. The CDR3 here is CASRLEGSGNTIYF.